Listed here are 21 T cell receptor beta chains from one sample, sequenced in a study of T cell changes during pregnancy in multiple sclerosis. Method: immunoSEQ multiplex PCR; TCRdb's copy keeps in-frame clones and lacks some. This repertoire shows around 50,000 clones, roughly nine tenths found once; its top ten account for 8.3%. The source was CD8+ T cells from peripheral blood mononuclear cells, collected in the second trimester of pregnancy. The receptors were gathered from a female donor with multiple sclerosis, enrolled in a pregnancy study.

V usage is TRBV11-2 and J usage is TRBJ2-3; TRBD1 aligns across 7 bases. The CDR3 is 16 residues long. The J segment lost 0 bases and the V segment lost 5 bases, leaving 8 bases of the junction unmatched. Germline V gene data show CDR1 as SGHAT and CDR2 as FQNNGV. The DNA for the CDR3 is TGTGCCAGCAGCCCCCAGACAGGGTCTAGCACAGATACGCAGTATTTT. Protein product: CASSPQTGSSTDTQYF.

The chain employs TRBV5-4 and TRBJ2-7; D remains unclear. The CDR3 is 12 residues long. V lost 1 base and J 2 bases, leaving 4 bases between the germline ends. In germline, CDR1 is SGHNT, CDR2 YYREEE (reference sequence). CDR3 DNA: TGTGCCAGCAGCTTGTGGCCCTACGAGCAGTACTTC. Translating it yields CASSLWPYEQYF. Complete variable domain (other parts from reference TRBV5-4 and TRBJ2-7): ETGVTQSPTHLIKTRGQQVTLRCSSQSGHNTVSWYQQALGQGPQFIFQYYREEENGRGNFPPRFSGLQFPNYSSELNVNALELDDSALYLCASSLWPYEQYFGPGTRLTVT.

The rearrangement joins TRBV6-4 to TRBJ1-1; D unresolved. The germline gives CDR1 MRHNA, CDR2 SNTAGT. Deletions cut 3 bases from V and 0 bases from J, with 11 bases between. The CDR3 loop spans 15 amino acids. The CDR3 reads CASSETGIMNTEAFF. The CDR3 DNA reads TGTGCCAGCAGTGAAACGGGTATTATGAACACTGAAGCTTTCTTT.

CDR3 nucleotide sequence: TGTGCCAGCAGCTTAGATCGGGTTGGGGCGTCTAACTATGGCTACACCTTC. This translates into CASSLDRVGASNYGYTF. The chain employs TRBV7-9 and TRBJ1-2; D might be TRBD1 (5 bases). V was cut by 1 base and J by 0 bases, with 15 bases left in between. This CDR3 contains 17 residues. Germline V gives CDR1 SEHNR, CDR2 FQNEAQ (reference sequence).

The chain combines TRBV5-5 with TRBJ1-2, with 9 bases that match TRBD1. The CDR3 runs 13 residues. Germline CDR1 and CDR2: SGHKS and YYEKEE (reference sequence). Trimming removed 4 bases from V and 6 bases from J; junction bases left unmatched: 4. The CDR3 loop reads CASSLDRGHGYTF. For the CDR3, the DNA is TGTGCCAGCAGCCTGGACAGGGGTCATGGCTACACCTTC.

This chain uses TRBV9 with TRBJ1-2; D call uncertain. Germline loops: CDR1 SGDLS, CDR2 YYNGEE. V lost 2 bases and J lost 6, with 17 bases in between. This CDR3 comprises 15 residues. The CDR3 reads CASSVEAPRPDGYTF. DNA of the CDR3: TGTGCCAGCAGCGTCGAGGCACCGCGTCCGGATGGCTACACCTTC. Supplemented by reference TRBV9 and TRBJ1-2, the full variable domain reads DSGVTQTPKHLITATGQRVTLRCSPRSGDLSVYWYQQSLDQGLQFLIQYYNGEERAKGNILERFSAQQFPDLHSELNLSSLELGDSALYFCASSVEAPRPDGYTFGSGTRLTVV.

The CDR3 reads CSVGEGGTGELFF. The CDR3 DNA follows: TGCAGCGTTGGGGAGGGGGGGACCGGGGAGCTGTTTTTT. The chain joins TRBV29-1 to TRBJ2-2, with D perhaps matching TRBD2 (7 bases). Germline-derived CDR1 and CDR2 are SQVTM and ANQGSEA. This CDR3 spans 13 amino acids. The V end was cut by 4 bases, the J end by 5 bases, with 11 bases between.

This clone was observed once. The chain joins TRBV9 to TRBJ1-2; tentative D call: TRBD1 (6 bases). Germline V lookup: CDR1 SGDLS, CDR2 YYNGEE. The CDR3 extends over 12 amino acids. The V end lost 4 bases, the J end lost 3 bases, and 7 bases lay between the germline ends. CDR3 sequence (DNA): TGTGCCAGCAGCTCAGGGGACTATGGCTACACCTTC. It is translated as CASSSGDYGYTF. The whole variable domain, filled in from reference TRBV9 and TRBJ1-2, reads DSGVTQTPKHLITATGQRVTLRCSPRSGDLSVYWYQQSLDQGLQFLIQYYNGEERAKGNILERFSAQQFPDLHSELNLSSLELGDSALYFCASSSGDYGYTFGSGTRLTVV.

This chain links TRBV11-2 with TRBJ2-1; 8 positions agree with TRBD2. CDR3 length: 15 residues. The V gene's germline CDR1 is SGHAT and CDR2 FQNNGV. The V and J ends lost 1 base and 2 bases, in that order; junction bases with no gene match: 1. The CDR3 sequence: CASSLGGGPYNEQFF. CDR3 nucleotides: TGTGCCAGCAGCTTAGGCGGGGGGCCCTACAATGAGCAGTTCTTC.

This chain joins TRBV5-4 and TRBJ2-5, with 12 bases identical to TRBD2. Germline V gives CDR1 SGHNT, CDR2 YYREEE (reference sequence). V lost 0 bases to trimming and J lost 5 bases; unmatched junction nucleotides: 11. The CDR3 extends over 18 amino acids. CDR3 bases: TGTGCCAGCAGCTTGGGTCCTTCTAGCGGGGGGGCCGTTGAGACCCAGTACTTC. It is translated as CASSLGPSSGGAVETQYF.

The rearrangement links TRBV27 to TRBJ2-6; D not resolved. CDR3 length: 15 amino acids. V lost 3 bases and J 0 bases, leaving 6 bases between the germline ends. Germline CDR1 MNHEY, CDR2 SMNVEV (reference sequence). The CDR3 sequence is CASSFTGSGANVLTF. The CDR3 DNA reads as TGTGCCAGCAGTTTTACGGGCTCTGGGGCCAACGTCCTGACTTTC.

This clone was counted once. The rearrangement joins TRBV19 to TRBJ2-5, with D perhaps matching TRBD2 (6 bases). The CDR3 sequence is 14 residues long. The ends were cut back, 5 bases at V and 2 bases at J, with 12 bases in the middle. Germline V gene sequence: CDR1 LNHDA, CDR2 SQIVND (reference sequence). CDR3 nucleotides: TGTGCCAGTAGTCCCAGGACTATGCAAGAGACCCAGTACTTC. Its translation is CASSPRTMQETQYF.

The chain has TRBV4-2 and TRBJ1-5; 8 bases agree with TRBD1. The germline CDR1 and CDR2 sequences are LGHNA and YNFKEQ. V lost 3 bases, J lost 4 bases, and 2 bases stayed unmatched. This CDR3 has 14 residues. For the CDR3, the DNA is TGTGCCAGCAGCCAGAACAGGGGGAATCAGCCCCAGCATTTT. Protein product: CASSQNRGNQPQHF.

The chain is built from TRBV7-9 and TRBJ1-5; possible D gene TRBD1, 5 bases. The ends were cut back, 5 bases at V and 3 bases at J, with 14 bases in the middle. The length of the CDR3 is 15 residues. Germline CDR1 reads SEHNR; CDR2 reads FQNEAQ (reference sequence). In nucleotides, the CDR3 is TGTGCCAGCAGCGGCAGTGGGGCGCCCAATCAGCCCCAGCATTTT. This gives the protein CASSGSGAPNQPQHF.

This chain uses TRBV7-9 with TRBJ1-3, with 7 bases aligning to TRBD1. Trimming took 4 bases from V and 0 from J; bases not matched to a gene: 6. CDR3 length: 16 amino acids. Germline V lookup: CDR1 SEHNR, CDR2 FQNEAQ (reference sequence). The CDR3 sequence is CASSSGQFFSGNTIYF. CDR3 bases: TGTGCCAGCAGCTCGGGACAGTTTTTCTCTGGAAACACCATATATTTT.

The CDR3 nucleotides read TGTGCCAGCTCACCACCGAGACTTTCCCATGGGTGCGGCTACACCTTC. It codes for CASSPPRLSHGCGYTF. V is TRBV18 and J is TRBJ1-2; D not resolved. Germline CDR1 KGHSH, CDR2 LQKENI. This CDR3 comprises 16 residues. The V and J ends lost 0 bases and 8 bases respectively, with 19 bases between them.

Ten or more counts support this clone. Here the CDR3 reads CASTQSRTSRGTDTQYF. In DNA form, the CDR3 reads TGCGCCAGCACCCAAAGTAGGACTAGCAGAGGCACAGATACGCAGTATTTT. The V gene is TRBV10-2, the J gene TRBJ2-3; 8 bases map to TRBD2. This CDR3 contains 17 residues. V was clipped by 7 bases and J by 1 base; unmatched bases: 13. Germline CDR1 reads WSHSY; CDR2 reads SAAADI.

The rearrangement uses TRBV27 and TRBJ2-1; D may be TRBD1 (5 bases). V lost 4 bases and J lost 8, with 9 bases in between. CDR1 MNHEY and CDR2 SMNVEV come from the germline V gene (reference sequence). The CDR3 has 12 amino acids. The CDR3 sequence: CASSSGLHEQFF. CDR3 DNA sequence: TGTGCCAGCAGTTCAGGGCTACATGAGCAGTTCTTC.

The rearrangement uses TRBV19 and TRBJ2-5, with 7 bases matching TRBD1. The CDR3 runs to 13 residues. Unmatched junction bases numbered 3, after V lost 3 bases and J lost 5 bases. Germline V gene lookup returns CDR1 LNHDA and CDR2 SQIVND (reference sequence). The CDR3 DNA reads TGTGCCAGTAGTATCGAGACAGGGGAGACCCAGTACTTC. Protein sequence: CASSIETGETQYF.

DNA of the CDR3: TGTGCCAGCAGCTTAGATCTGGGTGGGAGGTCTTGGGACGAGCAGTACTTC. This translates into CASSLDLGGRSWDEQYF. The V gene is TRBV11-2, the J gene TRBJ2-7, with D possibly being TRBD2 (6 bases). Germline assignment: CDR1 SGHAT and CDR2 FQNNGV. V dropped 0 bases and J dropped 5 bases, with 20 bases sitting between them. The length of the CDR3 is 17 residues.

This chain connects TRBV12-5 to TRBJ1-5; 7 nucleotides agree with TRBD1. Germline loops: CDR1 LGHNT, CDR2 FRNRAP. The V segment lost 5 bases and the J segment 0 bases; nucleotides outside the gene matches: 10. The CDR3 contains 17 residues. Written as DNA, the CDR3 is TGTGCTAGTGGTCTTGGACAGGTCATTTATAGCAATCAGCCCCAGCATTTT. This translates into CASGLGQVIYSNQPQHF.